The 6 T cell receptor beta chains in this list originate from one sample, sequenced in a study of blood T cell repertoires in COVID-19. Repertoires were generated with immunoSEQ multiplex PCR, while TCRdb's copy carries only in-frame clones and drops some. The sample includes 150,000 to 250,000 clones, roughly 87% of them seen just once. The sequencing input was PBMCs or T cells enriched from blood (not recorded which). The receptors originated from a woman in her twenties or thirties who had recovered from COVID-19.

This chain connects TRBV7-2 to TRBJ2-3; no clear D. Trimming left V 1 base short and J 5 bases short, with 7 bases between. The CDR3 totals 13 residues. From germline, CDR1 is SGHTA and CDR2 FQGNSA. The chain's CDR3 is CASSLVRGDTQYF. The CDR3 DNA follows: TGTGCCAGCAGCTTAGTCCGCGGAGATACGCAGTATTTT.

The chain joins TRBV7-3 to TRBJ2-2; D possibly corresponds to TRBD1 (6 bases). Between the trimmed V and J ends, which lost 3 bases and 2 bases, there was a span of 13 bases. Germline V gene lookup returns CDR1 SGHTA and CDR2 FQGTGA. CDR3 length: 16 amino acids. In DNA, the CDR3 is TGTGCCAGCAGCTTTACAGGGCTGCGAAACACCGGGGAGCTGTTTTTT. This encodes CASSFTGLRNTGELFF.

The chain employs TRBV6-2 or TRBV6-3 and TRBJ1-2; D is uncertain. The V and J ends lost 5 bases and 3 bases respectively, with 10 bases between them. Germline CDR1 MNHEY, CDR2 SVGEGT. The CDR3 runs 13 residues. DNA of the CDR3: TGTGCCAGCAGTCTACTCGGTGACTATGGCTACACCTTC. Translation: CASSLLGDYGYTF.

V usage is TRBV5-6 and J usage is TRBJ2-7; TRBD2 might be the D (6 bases). Germline loops: CDR1 SGHDT, CDR2 YYEEEE. Deletions cut 0 bases from V and 3 bases from J, with 16 bases between. The CDR3 runs to 16 residues. CDR3 bases: TGTGCCAGCAGCTTGGGCCCTCTAGCGCCAAGCTACGAGCAGTACTTC. Its translation is CASSLGPLAPSYEQYF.

Only a few counts were recorded for this clone. The CDR3, as DNA: TGTGCCAGCAGCTTAGGTGCTGGCAGGAGGGATGAGCAGTTCTTC. It encodes CASSLGAGRRDEQFF. This chain connects TRBV11-2 to TRBJ2-1, with D possibly being TRBD2 (6 bases). Trimming shortened V by 1 base and J by 8 bases, and 15 bases separated the two germline ends. The CDR3 contains 15 residues. CDR1 is SGHAT and CDR2 is FQNNGV in the germline V gene.

The V call is TRBV2, the J call TRBJ2-4, with unresolved D. CDR3 length: 11 residues. V was pared by 6 bases and J by 8 bases, with 8 bases between. Germline-derived CDR1 and CDR2 are SNHLY and FYNNEI. CDR3 nucleotide sequence: TGTGCCAGCAGCGCTCTAGACATTCAGTACTTC. The encoded protein is CASSALDIQYF.